Described below is a single TCR beta chain sequence and its context. Its specific antigen is unknown. The input lacks base qualities; no much larger clone sits a single base away. The CDR3 spans 17 residues, from the cysteine through the phenylalanine. Only CDR3 DNA remains: 51 bases, in frame from the first base. V is shortened by 1 base, J by 0 bases, and the region joining them spans 13 bases. CDR1 and CDR2 (SEHNR, FQNEAQ) derive from the germline V gene (reference sequence). The data are from a study of blood T cell repertoires in COVID-19 (dated by TCRdb to the early 2020s). Regarding the research as a whole: Samples from collaborators originated in the United States, Italy and Spain and spanned both the acute and convalescent phases of COVID-19. The dataset comprised deeply sampled blood TCRbeta repertoires from subjects exposed to, actively infected with, or recovered from COVID-19. The sample metadata nearly always contained a de-identified subject ID, COVID-19 status, age in years and sex. The material from the prospective study consisted of cDNA or gDNA derived from T cells, B-cell-depleted T cells, or PBMCs. A freely available public database, intended as a resource for researchers studying the immune response to SARS-CoV-2, is where the repertoires were released. The samples were drawn from two sources: the first 160 participants of the ongoing ImmuneRACE study, and fewer than 1,500 subjects contributed by 6 global collaborators. Where available, HLA class I and class II types were obtained from metadata supplied by the sample provider rather than from assay-based typing.

General findings and caveats noted by the study authors: How much clinical and demographic metadata was included differed by source and by participant, and the metadata was provided uncurated.

TCRbeta CDR3 regions were amplified from genomic DNA by means of the immunoSEQ Assay, a bias-controlled multiplex PCR. The paper's data handling went like this. The number of nucleated cells in each sample was estimated by amplification of reference gene primers within the assay. Sequence reads were collapsed and filtered to measure the absolute abundance of every unique TCRbeta CDR3 rearrangement. Productive Simpson clonality was computed per sample as the square root of Simpson's diversity index over productive rearrangements. The clones in this table, taken by TCRdb from immuneACCESS, are in-frame only. Not every clone is retained; where verified, under half of the shortfall comes from an unresolved V gene, and the cause of the rest is unknown. V and J calls and clone size are copied from that table; D and trimming were computed from the DNA. This sample lists some 97,000 clones; about nine tenths were detected once. In total, the top ten clones hold 4% to 6% of the sample.

Whole blood was collected in K2EDTA tubes by collaborating institutions according to the institutions' own protocols. For TCRbeta analysis, collaborators shipped samples in one of three forms: frozen whole blood, isolated PBMCs, or DNA extracted from either of those sample types. The sequenced sample was peripheral blood. The rearrangement combines TRBV7-9 with TRBJ1-3, with the D gene not clear enough to name. The receptor was derived from a man aged 50-59 years with acute or convalescent COVID-19. In nucleotide form, the sequence is TGTGCCAGCAGCTTAGTGGGTGACTCATCCTCTGGAAACACCATATATTTT. Its translation reads: CASSLVGDSSSGNTIYF. Where the CDR3 stops, the reference TRBV7-9 and TRBJ1-3 genes take over; the full variable domain is DTGVSQNPRHKITKRGQNVTFRCDPISEHNRLYWYRQTLGQGPEFLTYFQNEAQLEKSRLLSDRFSAERPKGSFSTLEIQRTEQGDSAMYLCASSLVGDSSSGNTIYFGEGSWLTVV.